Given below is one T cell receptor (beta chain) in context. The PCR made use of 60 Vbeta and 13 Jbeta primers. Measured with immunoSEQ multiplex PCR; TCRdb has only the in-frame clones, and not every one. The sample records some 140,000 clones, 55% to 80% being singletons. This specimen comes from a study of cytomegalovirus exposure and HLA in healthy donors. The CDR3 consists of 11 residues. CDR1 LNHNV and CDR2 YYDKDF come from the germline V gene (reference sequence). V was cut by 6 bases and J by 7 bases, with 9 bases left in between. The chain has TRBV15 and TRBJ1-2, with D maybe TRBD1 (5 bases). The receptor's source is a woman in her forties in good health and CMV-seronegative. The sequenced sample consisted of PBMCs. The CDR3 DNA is TGTGCCACCAGGGCGGGGGGTGGCTACACCTTC. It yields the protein CATRAGGGYTF.